This T cell receptor beta chain originates from a study of human thymus T cells. Study conclusions and caveats: Highly overlapping thymic repertoires among unrelated individuals were reported in related research. Thymic and blood repertoires seemed to favor certain V and J genes.

Obtained as resections during corrective heart surgery, the thymus tissue was then studied. Congenital heart defects were the reason for the corrective surgery that the donors, healthy Finnish infants, were having. Using immunoSEQ multiplex PCR, the repertoire was profiled, and TCRdb retains in-frame clones only, with some absent. Found here are some 80,000 clones, 90% to 97% of them singletons; the top ten hold 0.031%. The V gene lost 6 bases and the J gene lost 2 bases, with 12 bases spanning the gap. Germline CDR1 SQVTM, CDR2 ANQGSEA. This CDR3 contains 13 residues. As concerns this clone: Its antigen is not identified.

The chain recombines TRBV29-1 with TRBJ2-3, with a tentative D call TRBD1 (5 bases). The specimen was thymus tissue. This clonotype originated in a boy younger than two with a congenital heart defect but otherwise immunologically healthy. CDR3 amino acids: CSVGPRATDTQYF. Here the CDR3 DNA reads TGCAGCGTGGGTCCCAGGGCCACAGATACGCAGTATTTT.